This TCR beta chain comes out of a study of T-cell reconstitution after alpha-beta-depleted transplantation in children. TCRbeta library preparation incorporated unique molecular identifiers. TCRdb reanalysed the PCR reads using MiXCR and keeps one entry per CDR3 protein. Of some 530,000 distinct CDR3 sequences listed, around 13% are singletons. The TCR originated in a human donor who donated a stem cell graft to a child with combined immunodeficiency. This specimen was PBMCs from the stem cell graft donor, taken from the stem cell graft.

The CDR3 region has the DNA TGTGCCAGCAGCTTCTGGACAGGGGAAAATGGCTACACCTTC. Protein product: CASSFWTGENGYTF. The rearrangement links TRBV5-5 to TRBJ1-2; 9 nucleotides match TRBD1. Trimming at V came to 2 bases and at J to 6 bases, leaving 5 bases not matched to a gene. The CDR3 sequence is 14 residues long. Germline V gives CDR1 SGHKS, CDR2 YYEKEE (reference sequence).